A selection of T cell receptor beta chains follows, all from one sample in a study of regulatory T cells in long-lasting Graves disease. MiXCR, applied by TCRdb to the multiplex PCR reads, yields one record per CDR3 protein. Among over 450,000 distinct CDR3 sequences listed, more than 10% were seen once. Separately, the same data were catalogued under a study of T cells in Graves' hyperthyroidism and ophthalmopathy.

The sample consisted of peripheral blood mononuclear cells (PBMCs), taken at new diagnosis, from a patient treated with antithyroid drugs. These receptors were taken from a woman aged 25 to 45 with Graves disease. Both conserved end residues are part of each CDR3. Each record gives: J gene, clone size, D gene, V gene, CDR3 protein, CDR3 DNA. D genes are given only for firm matches. The size of a clone is reported for some rows only, either as once, few or many, or as a class for expanded clones.

>TRBJ1-6|many|-|TRBV27
CASSSPTRRANSPLHF
TGTGCCAGCAGTTCCCCTACCAGACGGGCTAATTCACCCCTCCACTTT
>TRBJ2-7|many|-|TRBV6-1
CASSEVMDLGEQYF
TGTGCCAGCAGTGAAGTAATGGACCTCGGCGAGCAGTACTTC
>TRBJ1-6|many|-|TRBV6-2/TRBV6-3
CASSERSSYNSPLHF
TGTGCCAGCAGTGAGAGAAGCTCCTATAATTCACCCCTCCACTTT
>TRBJ2-7|many|TRBD1|TRBV2
CASDRQGAHEQYF
TGTGCCAGTGATAGGCAGGGGGCCCACGAGCAGTACTTC
>TRBJ2-7|few|TRBD1|TRBV9
CASSGGTGNHEQYF
TGTGCCAGCAGCGGGGGGACAGGGAACCACGAGCAGTACTTC
>TRBJ2-5|many|-|TRBV5-1
CASSYTVQETQYF
TGCGCCAGCAGCTACACAGTTCAAGAGACCCAGTACTTC
>TRBJ1-3|many|-|TRBV25-1
CASSEPNPGRRSPGNTIYF
TGTGCCAGCAGTGAACCGAACCCAGGGAGAAGGAGTCCTGGAAACACCATATATTTT
>TRBJ2-1|many|-|TRBV27
CASSLTGGFSEQFF
TGTGCCAGCAGTTTGACAGGAGGGTTCAGTGAGCAGTTCTTC
>TRBJ2-7|many|TRBD1|TRBV2
CASKGGQGANEQYF
TGTGCCAGCAAAGGGGGACAGGGGGCAAACGAGCAGTACTTC
>TRBJ1-5|-|-|TRBV6-9
CASSYSSRPGRNQPQHF
TGTGCCAGCAGTTACTCCTCCCGGCCAGGGAGGAATCAGCCCCAGCATTTT
>TRBJ2-3|many|TRBD2|TRBV27
CASSWLAGPASTDTQYF
TGTGCCAGCAGTTGGCTAGCGGGACCTGCTAGCACAGATACGCAGTATTTT
>TRBJ1-1|few|-|TRBV20-1
CSARDRRHGRNTEAFF
TGCAGTGCTAGAGATCGGCGCCATGGACGGAACACTGAAGCTTTCTTT
>TRBJ1-2|many|TRBD1|TRBV30
CAWSTGQGSLYTF
TGTGCCTGGAGTACGGGACAGGGGTCTCTTTACACCTTC
>TRBJ2-5|many|-|TRBV29-1
CSVAEQLQETQYF
TGCAGCGTTGCGGAGCAGCTCCAAGAGACCCAGTACTTC
>TRBJ2-5|many|TRBD2|TRBV7-3
CASSLTAKGLAGDRETQYF
TGTGCCAGCAGCTTAACCGCTAAGGGACTAGCGGGAGACCGAGAGACCCAGTACTTC
>TRBJ2-7|few|-|TRBV19
CASSIIGQVNEQYF
TGTGCCAGTAGTATAATCGGACAAGTTAACGAGCAGTACTTC
>TRBJ2-1|-|-|TRBV5-5
CASSPGIGNEQFF
TGTGCCAGCAGCCCTGGGATCGGGAATGAGCAGTTCTTC
>TRBJ1-5|many|-|TRBV6-1
CASSLRREGNQPQHF
TGTGCCAGCAGCCTCCGCAGGGAAGGCAATCAGCCCCAGCATTTT
>TRBJ2-5|few|-|TRBV6-2/TRBV6-3
CASRPRGSRGETQYF
TGTGCCAGCAGACCTCGAGGGAGTCGGGGAGAGACCCAGTACTTC
>TRBJ1-1|many|-|TRBV28
CASKINRLNTEAFF
TGTGCCAGCAAGATTAACAGGCTTAACACTGAAGCTTTCTTT
>TRBJ2-1|many|-|TRBV27
CASSSARQYNEQFF
TGTGCCAGCAGTTCCGCCCGACAGTACAATGAGCAGTTCTTC
>TRBJ1-3|-|-|TRBV29-1
CSVELLHTIYF
TGCAGCGTTGAGCTTCTACACACCATATATTTT
>TRBJ2-5|many|-|TRBV28
CASSPLASGPAETQYF
TGTGCCAGCAGTCCCCTGGCCAGCGGGCCTGCCGAGACCCAGTACTTC
>TRBJ2-4|few|-|TRBV6-5
CASSWDWNFWHF
TGTGCCAGCAGTTGGGACTGGAATTTTTGGCACTTC
>TRBJ2-3|-|-|TRBV4-2
CASSQYRGSTDTQYF
TGTGCCAGCAGCCAATACCGGGGGAGCACAGATACGCAGTATTTT
>TRBJ1-2|few|-|TRBV9
CASSGTGTAYGYTF
TGTGCCAGCAGCGGAACCGGGACGGCATATGGCTACACCTTC
>TRBJ2-1|many|TRBD2|TRBV4-1
CASSQDQAGGQLEQFF
TGCGCCAGCAGCCAAGATCAAGCGGGAGGGCAACTCGAGCAGTTCTTC
>TRBJ1-1|-|-|TRBV7-2
CASSLEVGQAFF
TGTGCCAGCAGCTTAGAGGTCGGGCAAGCTTTCTTT
>TRBJ1-5|-|-|TRBV7-9
CASSRGIQFGLGQPQHF
TGTGCCAGCAGCCGAGGAATACAGTTCGGGCTGGGTCAGCCCCAGCATTTT
>TRBJ2-5|many|-|TRBV11-3
CASSPGGPGSISETQYF
TGTGCCAGCAGCCCCGGGGGGCCGGGCAGTATATCGGAGACCCAGTACTTC
>TRBJ1-4|-|-|TRBV4-1
CASSQEGSLGEKLFF
TGCGCCAGCAGCCAGGAGGGGAGTCTGGGAGAAAAACTGTTTTTT
>TRBJ2-1|many|-|TRBV12-3/TRBV12-4
CASSPKLGWEDEQFF
TGTGCCAGCAGCCCCAAGTTGGGATGGGAGGATGAGCAGTTCTTC
>TRBJ2-1|many|-|TRBV2
CASRPESYNEQFF
TGTGCCAGCAGGCCGGAGTCCTACAATGAGCAGTTCTTC
>TRBJ2-7|many|-|TRBV28
CASSLRLSYEQYF
TGTGCCAGCAGTTTAAGGCTCTCCTACGAGCAGTACTTC
>TRBJ1-1|many|TRBD1|TRBV9
CASSAENRGLAEAFF
TGTGCCAGCAGCGCTGAGAACAGGGGGCTGGCTGAAGCTTTCTTT
>TRBJ1-1|many|TRBD1|TRBV9
CASSVRGQGLAFF
TGTGCCAGCAGCGTTAGGGGACAGGGTTTGGCTTTCTTT
>TRBJ2-1|-|TRBD1|TRBV11-2
CASSLQGAGLYNEQFF
TGTGCCAGCAGCCTACAGGGGGCAGGCCTATACAATGAGCAGTTCTTC
>TRBJ2-1|-|TRBD2|TRBV6-2/TRBV6-3
CASGAIAGDFLRPNYNEQFF
TGTGCCAGCGGGGCGATAGCGGGAGACTTCCTAAGGCCCAACTACAATGAGCAGTTCTTC
>TRBJ1-3|-|-|TRBV18
CASSPKAAPGNTIYF
TGTGCCAGCTCACCAAAGGCGGCACCTGGAAACACCATATATTTT
>TRBJ1-1|many|-|TRBV10-3
CAIGHLNTEAFF
TGTGCCATTGGACACTTGAACACTGAAGCTTTCTTT
>TRBJ2-4|few|TRBD1|TRBV19
CASSIGPGGAPFRNIQYF
TGTGCCAGTAGTATAGGCCCAGGGGGTGCACCATTTAGAAACATTCAGTACTTC
>TRBJ2-1|many|TRBD2|TRBV3-1
CASSHRDYLYNEQFF
TGTGCCAGCAGCCACCGGGACTATTTATACAATGAGCAGTTCTTC
>TRBJ2-1|many|-|TRBV28
CASGPGPPKEKFF
TGTGCCAGCGGACCTGGACCTCCTAAAGAGAAGTTCTTC
>TRBJ2-3|many|TRBD1|TRBV10-3
CAINRQGSTDTQYF
TGTGCCATCAATAGACAGGGAAGCACAGATACGCAGTATTTT
>TRBJ2-2|many|TRBD2|TRBV7-3
CASSLLPSGRNGGELFF
TGTGCCAGCAGCTTACTACCTAGCGGGAGGAACGGCGGGGAGCTGTTTTTT
>TRBJ2-7|-|-|TRBV6-5
CASSYSGHPYEQYF
TGTGCCAGCAGTTACTCTGGGCACCCTTACGAGCAGTACTTC
>TRBJ1-2|-|-|TRBV28
CASSPREWGLYGYTF
TGTGCCAGCAGTCCCCGTGAGTGGGGACTCTATGGCTACACCTTC
>TRBJ1-1|-|TRBD1|TRBV6-1
CASTRDRGGGEAFF
TGTGCCAGCACGAGAGACAGGGGAGGGGGTGAAGCTTTCTTT
>TRBJ1-1|many|-|TRBV4-3
CASSQEQGSTEAFF
TGCGCCAGCAGCCAAGAACAGGGATCCACTGAAGCTTTCTTT
>TRBJ2-1|many|-|TRBV6-2/TRBV6-3
CASRRVGVYNEQFF
TGTGCCAGCAGGAGGGTTGGCGTTTACAATGAGCAGTTCTTC
>TRBJ1-5|many|TRBD1|TRBV2
CASSGGTGGNQPQHF
TGTGCCAGCAGTGGGGGGACAGGGGGCAATCAGCCCCAGCATTTT
>TRBJ2-1|few|-|TRBV2
CASTEGQSNEQFF
TGTGCCAGCACCGAAGGACAGTCCAATGAGCAGTTCTTC
>TRBJ1-1|many|-|TRBV15
CATSRDRPAIYTEAFF
TGTGCCACCAGCAGAGATCGCCCGGCAATCTACACTGAAGCTTTCTTT
>TRBJ2-7|-|-|TRBV12-3/TRBV12-4
CASSLAGGLTYEQYF
TGTGCCAGCAGTTTAGCGGGAGGACTAACCTACGAGCAGTACTTC
>TRBJ1-1|-|-|TRBV20-1
CSATRNTEAFF
TGCAGTGCTACCAGGAACACTGAAGCTTTCTTT
>TRBJ1-1|many|-|TRBV30
CAWRPRPLGLNTEAFF
TGTGCCTGGAGACCACGGCCTCTTGGACTGAACACTGAAGCTTTCTTT
>TRBJ2-7|few|TRBD1|TRBV20-1
CSAPRDSLRDEQYF
TGCAGTGCCCCACGGGACAGCCTGAGGGACGAGCAGTACTTC
>TRBJ1-2|many|-|TRBV29-1
CSVSSGLSYGYTF
TGCAGCGTTTCTTCAGGTTTAAGCTATGGCTACACCTTC